The TCR beta chain described here comes from a study of metastatic and nonmetastatic thyroid tumors. Looking at the study overall: The comparison covered peripheral blood and tumor or nodule tissue in malignant and benign thyroid patients. Findings and limits, study-wide: Compared with benign nodules, malignant thyroid tumors were reported to have significantly higher TCR beta diversity in both blood and tumor.

Patients underwent thyroid surgery, and none had received any treatment before it. Original handling: The study took CDR3 differences across clinicopathological groups and made a distant-metastasis classifier for papillary thyroid cancer from them. Via MiXCR, TCRdb re-called the PCR reads. TCRdb, rather than the study authors, made the V and J calls. In the table there are 13,000 to 15,000 clones, around 25% of which are singletons. This clone ranks as medium-sized. What it recognizes is unknown. The source material was tumor tissue. The sequence derives from a female donor with papillary thyroid cancer or a benign thyroid nodule (not recorded which). Some clones in this sample may be carry-over from other donors' samples.

The CDR3 loop is CASNPAGAQNTIYF. Here the CDR3 DNA reads TGTGCCAGCAACCCTGCGGGCGCTCAGAACACCATATATTTT. The J gene is TRBJ1-3, the V gene TRBV28; D remains unclear. Trimming pared 7 bases from V and 7 bases from J, leaving 17 bases between. Germline CDR1 is MDHEN and CDR2 is SYDVKM. This CDR3 region has 14 residues.